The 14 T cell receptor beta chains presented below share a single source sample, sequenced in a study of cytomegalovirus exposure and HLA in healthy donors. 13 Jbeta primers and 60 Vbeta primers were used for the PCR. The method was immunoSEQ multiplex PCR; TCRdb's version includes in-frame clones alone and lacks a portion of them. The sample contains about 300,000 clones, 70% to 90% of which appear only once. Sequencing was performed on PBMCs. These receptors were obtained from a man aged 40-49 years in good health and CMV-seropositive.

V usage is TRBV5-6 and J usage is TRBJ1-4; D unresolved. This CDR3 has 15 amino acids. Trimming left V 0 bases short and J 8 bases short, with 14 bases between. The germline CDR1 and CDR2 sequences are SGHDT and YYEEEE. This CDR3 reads CASSLESGREEKLFF. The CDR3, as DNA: TGTGCCAGCAGCTTGGAGTCGGGTAGAGAAGAAAAACTGTTTTTT.

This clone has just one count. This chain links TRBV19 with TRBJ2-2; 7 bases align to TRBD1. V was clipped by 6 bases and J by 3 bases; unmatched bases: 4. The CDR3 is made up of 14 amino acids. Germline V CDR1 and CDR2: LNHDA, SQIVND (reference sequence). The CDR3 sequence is CASRPGQDTGELFF. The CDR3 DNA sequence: TGTGCCAGTAGGCCCGGACAGGACACCGGGGAGCTGTTTTTT.

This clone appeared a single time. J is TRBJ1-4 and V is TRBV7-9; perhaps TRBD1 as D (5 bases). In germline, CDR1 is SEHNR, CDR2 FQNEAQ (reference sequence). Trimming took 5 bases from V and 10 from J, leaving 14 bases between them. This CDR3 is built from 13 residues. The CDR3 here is CASSQNGGGKLFF. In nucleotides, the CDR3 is TGTGCCAGCAGCCAAAACGGCGGGGGAAAACTGTTTTTT.

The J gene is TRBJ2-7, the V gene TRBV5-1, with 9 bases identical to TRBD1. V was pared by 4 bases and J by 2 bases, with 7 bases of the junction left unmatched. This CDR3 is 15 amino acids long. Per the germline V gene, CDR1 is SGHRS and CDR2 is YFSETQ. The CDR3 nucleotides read TGCGCCAGCAGCGGAACAGGGGGCTTCGCCTACGAGCAGTACTTC. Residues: CASSGTGGFAYEQYF.

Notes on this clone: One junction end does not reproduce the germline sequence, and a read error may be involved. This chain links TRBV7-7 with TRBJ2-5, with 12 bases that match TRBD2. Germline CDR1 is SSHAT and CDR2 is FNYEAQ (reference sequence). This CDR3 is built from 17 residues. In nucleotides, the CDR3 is TGTGCTAGCAGCTTAGAGCTAGCGGGAGGGCCGGGGGAGACCCAGTACTTC. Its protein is CASSLELAGGPGETQYF.

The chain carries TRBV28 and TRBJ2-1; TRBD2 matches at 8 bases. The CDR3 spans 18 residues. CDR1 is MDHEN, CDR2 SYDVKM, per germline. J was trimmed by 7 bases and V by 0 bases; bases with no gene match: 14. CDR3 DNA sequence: TGTGCCAGCAGTTTATGGGGACTAGAGGGGGGAAGGGGGAATGAGCAGTTCTTC. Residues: CASSLWGLEGGRGNEQFF.

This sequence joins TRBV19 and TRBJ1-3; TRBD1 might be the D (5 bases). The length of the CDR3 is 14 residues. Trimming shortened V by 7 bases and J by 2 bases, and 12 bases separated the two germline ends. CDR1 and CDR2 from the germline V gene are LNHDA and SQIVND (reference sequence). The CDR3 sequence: CASTPTVAGNTIYF. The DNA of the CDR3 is TGTGCCAGTACCCCGACAGTTGCTGGAAACACCATATATTTT. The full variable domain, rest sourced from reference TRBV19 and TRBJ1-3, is DGGITQSPKYLFRKEGQNVTLSCEQNLNHDAMYWYRQDPGQGLRLIYYSQIVNDFQKGDIAEGYSVSREKKESFPLTVTSAQKNPTAFYLCASTPTVAGNTIYFGEGSWLTVV.

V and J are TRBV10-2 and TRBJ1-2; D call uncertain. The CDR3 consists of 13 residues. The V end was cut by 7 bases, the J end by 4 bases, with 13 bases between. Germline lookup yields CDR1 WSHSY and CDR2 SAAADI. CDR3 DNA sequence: TGCGCCAGCAACGACCGCCAGGCCTATGGCTACACCTTC. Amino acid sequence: CASNDRQAYGYTF.

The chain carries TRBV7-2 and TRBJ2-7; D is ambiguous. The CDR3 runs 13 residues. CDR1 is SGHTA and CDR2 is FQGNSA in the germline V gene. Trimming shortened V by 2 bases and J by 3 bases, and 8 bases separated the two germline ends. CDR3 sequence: CASSLSVYYEQYF. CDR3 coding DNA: TGTGCCAGCAGCTTATCTGTTTACTACGAGCAGTACTTC.

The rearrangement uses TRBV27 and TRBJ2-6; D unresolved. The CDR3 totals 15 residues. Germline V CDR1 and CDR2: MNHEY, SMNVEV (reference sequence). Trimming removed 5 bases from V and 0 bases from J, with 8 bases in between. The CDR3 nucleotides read TGTGCCAGCAGTCTCTACGGCTCTGGGGCCAACGTCCTGACTTTC. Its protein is CASSLYGSGANVLTF.

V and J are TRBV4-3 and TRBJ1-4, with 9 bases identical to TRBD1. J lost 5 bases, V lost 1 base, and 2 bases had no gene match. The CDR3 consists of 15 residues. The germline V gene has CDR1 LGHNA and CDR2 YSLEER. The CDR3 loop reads CASSQVGTGNEKLFF. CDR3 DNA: TGCGCCAGCAGCCAAGTAGGGACAGGGAATGAAAAACTGTTTTTT.

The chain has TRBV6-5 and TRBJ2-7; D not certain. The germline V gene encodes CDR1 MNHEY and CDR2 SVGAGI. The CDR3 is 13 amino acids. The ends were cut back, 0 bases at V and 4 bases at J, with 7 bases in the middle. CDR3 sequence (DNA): TGTGCCAGCAGTTACTCGAGTCTTTACGAGCAGTACTTC. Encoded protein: CASSYSSLYEQYF.

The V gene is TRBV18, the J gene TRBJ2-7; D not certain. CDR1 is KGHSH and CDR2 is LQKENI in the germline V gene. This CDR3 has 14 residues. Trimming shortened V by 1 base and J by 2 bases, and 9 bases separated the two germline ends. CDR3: CASSPQASPYEQYF. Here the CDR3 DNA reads TGTGCCAGCTCACCACAAGCGTCACCCTACGAGCAGTACTTC.

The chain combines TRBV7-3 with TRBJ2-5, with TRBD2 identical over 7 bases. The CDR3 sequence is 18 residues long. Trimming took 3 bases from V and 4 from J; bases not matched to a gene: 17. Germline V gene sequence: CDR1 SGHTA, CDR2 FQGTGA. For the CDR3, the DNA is TGTGCCAGCAGCTTGGGGGTTGGCGGGAGAGGTGATTTAGAGACCCAGTACTTC. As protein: CASSLGVGGRGDLETQYF. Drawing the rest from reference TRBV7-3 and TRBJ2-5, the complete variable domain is GAGVSQTPSNKVTEKGKYVELRCDPISGHTALYWYRQSLGQGPEFLIYFQGTGAADDSGLPNDRFFAVRPEGSVSTLKIQRTERGDSAVYLCASSLGVGGRGDLETQYFGPGTRLLVL.